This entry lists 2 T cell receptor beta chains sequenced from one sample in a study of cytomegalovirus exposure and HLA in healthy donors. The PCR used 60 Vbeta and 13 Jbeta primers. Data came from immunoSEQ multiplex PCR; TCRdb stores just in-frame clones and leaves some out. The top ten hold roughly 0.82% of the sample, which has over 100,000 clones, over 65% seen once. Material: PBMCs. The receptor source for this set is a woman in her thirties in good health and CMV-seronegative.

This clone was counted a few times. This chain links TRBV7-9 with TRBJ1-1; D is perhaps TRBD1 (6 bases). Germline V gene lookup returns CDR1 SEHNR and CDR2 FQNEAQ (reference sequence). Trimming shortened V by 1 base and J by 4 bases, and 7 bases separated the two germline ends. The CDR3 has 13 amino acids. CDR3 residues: CASSLEGVTEAFF. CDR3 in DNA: TGTGCCAGCAGCTTAGAGGGGGTCACTGAAGCTTTCTTT.

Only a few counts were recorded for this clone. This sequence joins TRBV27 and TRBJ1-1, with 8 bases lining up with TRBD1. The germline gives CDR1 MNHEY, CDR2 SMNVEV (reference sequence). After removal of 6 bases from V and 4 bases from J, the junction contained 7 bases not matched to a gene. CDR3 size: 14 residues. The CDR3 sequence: CASSIRGPSTEAFF. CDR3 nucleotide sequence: TGTGCCAGCAGCATCAGGGGGCCGAGCACTGAAGCTTTCTTT.